This T cell receptor beta chain was retrieved from a study of beta chain features in type 1 diabetes. This clone was recorded a few times. The CDR3 totals 14 residues. V gave up 1 base and J gave up 6 bases, with 12 bases separating them. What was sequenced were expressed TCRB transcripts, since all of the isolated RNA had been reverse transcribed. Only in-frame clones appear in the TCRdb table, and some are missing; sequencing was by immunoSEQ multiplex PCR. The sample records about 350,000 clones, 15% to 20% being singletons. CD45RO/CCR7/CD25/CD127/CD95/CD27 staining was used to isolate CD4+ naive, central memory, regulatory and stem cell-like memory cells by sorting. The authors obtained over 95% purity in all sorted populations.

This receptor was obtained from a young woman in good health. Sequences were obtained from naive CD4+ T cells from blood. V is TRBV23-1 and J is TRBJ1-1; a possible D gene is TRBD1 (6 bases). TRBV23-1 is an open reading frame, and its role is uncertain. The CDR3 DNA reads TGCGCCAGCAGTCAATACAGGGAGTTCGCTGAAGCTTTCTTT. Protein: CASSQYREFAEAFF.